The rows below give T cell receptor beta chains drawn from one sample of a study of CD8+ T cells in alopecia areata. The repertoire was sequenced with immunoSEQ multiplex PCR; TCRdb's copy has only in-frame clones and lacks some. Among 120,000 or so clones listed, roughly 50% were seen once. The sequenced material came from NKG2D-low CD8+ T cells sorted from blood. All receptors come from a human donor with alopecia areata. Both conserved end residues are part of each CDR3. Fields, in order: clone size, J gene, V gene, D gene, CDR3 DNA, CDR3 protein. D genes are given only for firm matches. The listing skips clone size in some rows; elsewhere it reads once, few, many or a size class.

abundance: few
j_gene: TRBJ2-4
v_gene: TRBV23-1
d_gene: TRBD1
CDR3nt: TGCGCCAGCACCCAGGACAGGGTTAACATTCAGTACTTC
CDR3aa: CASTQDRVNIQYF

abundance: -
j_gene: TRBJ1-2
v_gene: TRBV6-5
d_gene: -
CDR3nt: TGTGCCAGCAGTGCGGGACTCTCGCATGGCTACACCTTC
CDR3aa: CASSAGLSHGYTF

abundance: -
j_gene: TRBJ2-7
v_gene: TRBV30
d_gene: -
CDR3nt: TGTGCCTGGAGTGGGCCAGTCCAAGGGGAGCAGTACTTC
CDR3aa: CAWSGPVQGEQYF

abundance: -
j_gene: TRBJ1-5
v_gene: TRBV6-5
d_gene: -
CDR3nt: TGTGCCAGCAGTTACTCGGGGGTTCAGCCCCAGCATTTT
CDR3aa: CASSYSGVQPQHF

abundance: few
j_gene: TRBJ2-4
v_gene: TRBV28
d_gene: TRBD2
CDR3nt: TGTGCCAGCAGTTACCAGGGACTATCCAAAAACATTCAGTACTTC
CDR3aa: CASSYQGLSKNIQYF

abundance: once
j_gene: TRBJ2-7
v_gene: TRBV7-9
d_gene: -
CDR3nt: TGTGCCAGCAGCCGAGGGTCGTCCCCCTACGAGCAGTACTTC
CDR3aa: CASSRGSSPYEQYF

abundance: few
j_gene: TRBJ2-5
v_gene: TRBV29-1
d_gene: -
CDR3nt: TGCAGCGTTACAGGCACCCAAGAGACCCAGTACTTC
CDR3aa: CSVTGTQETQYF

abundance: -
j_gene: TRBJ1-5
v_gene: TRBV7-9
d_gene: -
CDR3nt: TGTGCCAGCAGCCCCGGTATAGTTAATCAGCCCCAGCATTTT
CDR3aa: CASSPGIVNQPQHF

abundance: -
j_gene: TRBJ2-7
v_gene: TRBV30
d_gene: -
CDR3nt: TGTGCCTGGACACAAACAGGGTCCTACGAGCAGTACTTC
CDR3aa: CAWTQTGSYEQYF

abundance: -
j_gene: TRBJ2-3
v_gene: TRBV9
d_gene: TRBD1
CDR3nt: TGTGCCAGCAGCACACAGGGGAGCGCAGATACGCAGTATTTT
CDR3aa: CASSTQGSADTQYF

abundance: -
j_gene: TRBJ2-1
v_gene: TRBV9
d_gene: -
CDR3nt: TGTGCCAGCAGTCCCCCGAGGGGGTATGAGCAGTTCTTC
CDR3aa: CASSPPRGYEQFF

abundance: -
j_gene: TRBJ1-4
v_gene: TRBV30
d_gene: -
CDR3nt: TGTGCCTGGAGTTCGGCTGCAACTAATGAAAAACTGTTTTTT
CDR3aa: CAWSSAATNEKLFF

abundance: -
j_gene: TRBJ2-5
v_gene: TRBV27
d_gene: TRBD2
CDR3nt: TGTGCCAGCAGTTTATACGGGAGGGGAGAAGAGACCCAGTACTTC
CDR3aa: CASSLYGRGEETQYF

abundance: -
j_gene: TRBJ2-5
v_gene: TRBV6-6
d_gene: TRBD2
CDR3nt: TGTGCCAGCAGCCAAGGACTAGCAGGCGAGACCCAGTACTTC
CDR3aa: CASSQGLAGETQYF

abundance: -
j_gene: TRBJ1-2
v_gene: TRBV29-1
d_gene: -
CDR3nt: TGCAGAACCGAGGACGGAAACTATGGCTACACCTTC
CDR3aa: CRTEDGNYGYTF

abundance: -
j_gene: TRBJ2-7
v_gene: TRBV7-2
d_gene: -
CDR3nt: TGTGCCAGCAGACGACTAGTCGCAGAAGAGCAGTACTTC
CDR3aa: CASRRLVAEEQYF

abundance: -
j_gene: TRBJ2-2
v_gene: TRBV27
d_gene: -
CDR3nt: TGTGCCAGCAGTTTAACGGGGATTGCCGGGGAGCTGTTTTTT
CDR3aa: CASSLTGIAGELFF

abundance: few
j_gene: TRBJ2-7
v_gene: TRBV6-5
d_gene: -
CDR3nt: TGTGCCAGCAGTTCCCGGGGGAGATACGAGCAGTACTTC
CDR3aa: CASSSRGRYEQYF

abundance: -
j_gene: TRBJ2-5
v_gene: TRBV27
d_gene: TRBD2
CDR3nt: TGTGCCAGCTGGGGGGCGGGAGGGCCGGAGACCCAGTACTTC
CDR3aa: CASWGAGGPETQYF

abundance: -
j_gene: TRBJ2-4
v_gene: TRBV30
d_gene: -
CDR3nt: TGTGCCTGGAGTGTACCATCTGGAGCCAAAAACATTCAGTACTTC
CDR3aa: CAWSVPSGAKNIQYF

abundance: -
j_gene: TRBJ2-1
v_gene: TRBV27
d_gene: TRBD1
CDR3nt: TGTGCCAGCAGTCAGGGGGCTGAGCAGTTCTTC
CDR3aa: CASSQGAEQFF

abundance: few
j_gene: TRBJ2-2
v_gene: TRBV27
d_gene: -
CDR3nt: TGTGCCAGCAGTGCGACAGTTAACACCGGGGAGCTGTTTTTT
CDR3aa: CASSATVNTGELFF

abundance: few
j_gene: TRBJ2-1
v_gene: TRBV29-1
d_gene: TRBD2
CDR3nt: TGCAGCGTTGGACTAGCGGGGGGCCTTAACAATGAGCAGTTCTTC
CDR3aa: CSVGLAGGLNNEQFF

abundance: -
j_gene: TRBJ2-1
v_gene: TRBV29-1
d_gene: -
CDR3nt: TGCAGCGTTGAACTCCGCGCTCCAGAAAGGCGGCAGTTCTTC
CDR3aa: CSVELRAPERRQFF

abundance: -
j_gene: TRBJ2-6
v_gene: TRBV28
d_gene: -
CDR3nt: TGTGCCAGCAGCTTGGGGGAGCCCTCTGGGGCCAACGTCCTGACTTTC
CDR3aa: CASSLGEPSGANVLTF

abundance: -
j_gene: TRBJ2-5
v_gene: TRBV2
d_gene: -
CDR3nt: TGTGCCAGGGGGAAAGAGACCCAGTACTTC
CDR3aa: CARGKETQYF

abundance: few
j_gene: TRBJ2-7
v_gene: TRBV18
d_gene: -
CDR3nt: TGTGCCAGCTCACCACCCTTAAGTCTTGGAGGCTCCTACGAGCAGTACTTC
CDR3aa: CASSPPLSLGGSYEQYF

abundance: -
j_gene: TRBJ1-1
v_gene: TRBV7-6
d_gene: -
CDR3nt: TGTGCCAGCAGCGACAGCGGGGGGAACACTGAAGCTTTCTTT
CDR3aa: CASSDSGGNTEAFF

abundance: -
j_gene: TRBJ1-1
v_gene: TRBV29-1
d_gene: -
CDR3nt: TGCAGCGTTGGGGAAGGAACTAACACTGAAGCTTTCTTT
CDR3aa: CSVGEGTNTEAFF

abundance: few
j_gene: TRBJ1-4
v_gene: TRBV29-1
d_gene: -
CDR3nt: TGCAGCGAAGGGATAGGTGAAAAACTGTTTTTT
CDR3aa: CSEGIGEKLFF

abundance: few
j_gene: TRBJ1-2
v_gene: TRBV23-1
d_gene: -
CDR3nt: TGCGCCAGCAGTCAACTGGGACGGTACTATGGCTACACCTTC
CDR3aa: CASSQLGRYYGYTF

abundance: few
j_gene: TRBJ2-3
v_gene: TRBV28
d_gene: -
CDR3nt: TGTGCCAGCACCACGACACAAGACAATCCAGATACGCAGTATTTT
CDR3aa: CASTTTQDNPDTQYF

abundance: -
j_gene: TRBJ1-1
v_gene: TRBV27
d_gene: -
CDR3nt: TGTGCCAGCAGTTTCGAGAGGAACACTGAAGCTTTCTTT
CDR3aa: CASSFERNTEAFF

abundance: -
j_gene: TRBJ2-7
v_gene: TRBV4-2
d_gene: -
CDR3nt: TGTGCCAGCAGCCAAGACGGCTCGGGGTACGAGCAGTACTTC
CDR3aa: CASSQDGSGYEQYF

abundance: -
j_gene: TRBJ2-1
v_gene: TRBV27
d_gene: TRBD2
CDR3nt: TGTGCCGTGACTAGCGGGAGTAATGAGCAGTTCTTC
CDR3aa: CAVTSGSNEQFF

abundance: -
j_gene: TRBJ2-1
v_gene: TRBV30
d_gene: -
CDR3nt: TGTGCCTGGATACAGGGCAATGAGCAGTTCTTC
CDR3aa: CAWIQGNEQFF

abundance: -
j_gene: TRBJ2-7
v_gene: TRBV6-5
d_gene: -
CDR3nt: TGTGCCAGCAGTTTTACCAGGGGGAGGGAGCAGTACTTC
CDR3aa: CASSFTRGREQYF

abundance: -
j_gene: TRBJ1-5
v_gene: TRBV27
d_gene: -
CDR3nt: TGTGCCAGCAGTTTATACCAGGGGAATCAGCCCCAGCATTTT
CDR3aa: CASSLYQGNQPQHF

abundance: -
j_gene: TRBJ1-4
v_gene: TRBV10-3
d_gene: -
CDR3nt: TGTGCCTCCACCGCCGAGGGGGACAATGAAAAACTGTTTTTT
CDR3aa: CASTAEGDNEKLFF

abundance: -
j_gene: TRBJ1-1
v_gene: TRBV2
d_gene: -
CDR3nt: TGTGCCAGCAGTGTCGGGGCTGAAGCTTTCTTT
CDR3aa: CASSVGAEAFF

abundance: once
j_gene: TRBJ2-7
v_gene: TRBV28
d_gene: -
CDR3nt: TGTGCCAGCAGCTCAGGAGAGGATTCCTACGAGCAGTACTTC
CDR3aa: CASSSGEDSYEQYF

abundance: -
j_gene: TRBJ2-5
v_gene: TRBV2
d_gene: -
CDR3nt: TGTGCCAGCATTGGCCCCCGGAAACCTGAGACCCAGTACTTC
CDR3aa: CASIGPRKPETQYF

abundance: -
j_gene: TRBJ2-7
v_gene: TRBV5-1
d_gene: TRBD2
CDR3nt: TGCGCCAGCAGCTTTAGCGGGAGTTCTACCTACGAGCAGTACTTC
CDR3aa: CASSFSGSSTYEQYF

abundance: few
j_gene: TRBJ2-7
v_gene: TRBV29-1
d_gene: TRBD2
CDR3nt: TGCAGCCGCGGGGAGGGCCGGCCCTACGAGCAGTACTTC
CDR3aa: CSRGEGRPYEQYF

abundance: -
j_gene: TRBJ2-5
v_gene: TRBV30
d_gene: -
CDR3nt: TGTGCCTGGAGTGGCAGGGGAGAGACCCAGTACTTC
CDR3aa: CAWSGRGETQYF

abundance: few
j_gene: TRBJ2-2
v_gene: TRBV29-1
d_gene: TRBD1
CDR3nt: TGCAGCGTTCACAGGGGGAACACCGGGGAGCTGTTTTTT
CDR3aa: CSVHRGNTGELFF

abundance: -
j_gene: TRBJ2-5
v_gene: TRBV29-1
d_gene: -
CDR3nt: TGCAGCGTTGCTCCGGCGGGCATCCAAGAGACCCAGTACTTC
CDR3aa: CSVAPAGIQETQYF

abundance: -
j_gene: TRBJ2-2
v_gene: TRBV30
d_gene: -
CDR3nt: TGTGCCTGGGGGGTAGGGGATTTCACCGGGGAGCTGTTTTTT
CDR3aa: CAWGVGDFTGELFF

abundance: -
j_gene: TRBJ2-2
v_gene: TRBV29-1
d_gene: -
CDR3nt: TGCAGCGTTGTGCTCGTTCTCACCGGGGAGCTGTTTTTT
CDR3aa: CSVVLVLTGELFF

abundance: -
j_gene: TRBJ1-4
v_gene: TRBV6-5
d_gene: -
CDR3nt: TGTGCCAGCAGTCGGCAGGGAAGTAGGGAAAAACTGTTTTTT
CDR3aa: CASSRQGSREKLFF

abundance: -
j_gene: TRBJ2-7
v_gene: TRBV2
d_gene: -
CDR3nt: TGTGCCAGCAGCCCCGGCCTGACCTACGAGCAGTACTTC
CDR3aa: CASSPGLTYEQYF

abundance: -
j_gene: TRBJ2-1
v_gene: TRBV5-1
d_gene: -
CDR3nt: TGCGCCAGCAGCTTGGGGTATGAGCAGTTCTTC
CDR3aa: CASSLGYEQFF

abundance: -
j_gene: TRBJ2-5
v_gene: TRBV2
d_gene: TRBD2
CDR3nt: TGTGCCAGCCCCCGTAGCGGGAGCGAGACCCAGTACTTC
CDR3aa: CASPRSGSETQYF

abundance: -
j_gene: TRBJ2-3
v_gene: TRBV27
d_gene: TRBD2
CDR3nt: TGTGCCAGCAGTTTCCTCGCGGGAGGGATAACAGATACGCAGTATTTT
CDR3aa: CASSFLAGGITDTQYF

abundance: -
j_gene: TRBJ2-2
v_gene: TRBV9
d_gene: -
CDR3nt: TGTGCCAGCAGCGTAGGGTGGACCGGGGAGCTGTTTTTT
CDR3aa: CASSVGWTGELFF

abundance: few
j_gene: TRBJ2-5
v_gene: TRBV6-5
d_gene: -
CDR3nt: TGTGCCAGCAGTTACGTGTGGTTTGGGTCCCAGTACTTC
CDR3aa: CASSYVWFGSQYF

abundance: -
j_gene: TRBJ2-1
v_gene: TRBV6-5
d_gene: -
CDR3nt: TGTGCCAGCAGTTACGGGCTCAGGGATGAGCAGTTCTTC
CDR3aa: CASSYGLRDEQFF